These T cell receptor beta chains were read from a single sample in a study of blood T cell repertoires in COVID-19. TCRdb's table, derived via immunoSEQ multiplex PCR, lists solely in-frame clones and lacks some. Of 95,000 to 110,000 clones in the sample, 85% to 95% were seen once. The sample was peripheral blood. These receptors were collected from a woman in her thirties with acute or convalescent COVID-19. Each CDR3 is given with its conserved first and last residue. The D gene is left open where the match is weak. The listing skips clone size in some rows; elsewhere it reads once, few, many or a size class.

13,TRBV3-1/TRBV3-2,NA,TRBJ1-5,NA,CASSQQGLWAQHF,TGTGCCAGCAGCCAGCAGGGTCTTTGGGCCCAGCATTTT
15,TRBV9,TRBD1,TRBJ2-7,NA,CASSGGTGISYEQYF,TGTGCCAGCAGCGGAGGGACAGGGATCTCCTACGAGCAGTACTTC
14,TRBV5-4,NA,TRBJ2-3,NA,CASSLVGRTDTQYF,TGTGCCAGCAGCTTGGTTGGCCGCACAGATACGCAGTATTTT
15,TRBV5-1,NA,TRBJ2-6,NA,CASSLAGSGANVLTF,TGCGCCAGCAGCTTGGCAGGGTCCGGGGCCAACGTCCTGACTTTC
13,TRBV7-8,NA,TRBJ1-6,NA,CASSSSPGAPLHF,TGTGCCAGCAGCTCATCCCCGGGGGCACCCCTCCACTTT
13,TRBV5-6,NA,TRBJ2-2,NA,CASSFWNTGELFF,TGTGCCAGCAGCTTCTGGAACACCGGGGAGCTGTTTTTT
17,TRBV13,NA,TRBJ2-4,NA,CASSLVARKGAKNIQYF,TGTGCCAGCAGCTTAGTTGCGAGGAAGGGGGCCAAAAACATTCAGTACTTC
17,TRBV24-1,TRBD1,TRBJ2-7,few,CATSDASSGTASYEQYF,TGTGCCACCAGTGATGCCTCCTCCGGGACAGCCTCCTACGAGCAGTACTTC
17,TRBV9,TRBD1,TRBJ2-2,NA,CASSVATGGTGPGELFF,TGTGCCAGCAGCGTAGCTACTGGCGGGACAGGGCCCGGGGAGCTGTTTTTT
17,TRBV2,NA,TRBJ1-5,NA,CASTLESGSIRNQPQHF,TGTGCCAGCACCCTCGAGTCAGGGTCCATCCGCAATCAGCCCCAGCATTTT
12,TRBV12-3/TRBV12-4,TRBD1,TRBJ1-1,NA,CASSPDRLEAFF,TGTGCCAGCAGTCCGGACAGGCTTGAAGCTTTCTTT
14,TRBV4-2,NA,TRBJ1-2,NA,CASSQDWRGGGYTF,TGTGCCAGCAGCCAAGATTGGCGGGGGGGTGGCTACACCTTC
11,TRBV6-1,NA,TRBJ2-3,NA,CARPETDTQYF,TGTGCCAGACCGGAGACAGATACGCAGTATTTT
18,TRBV9,NA,TRBJ2-5,NA,CASSSQPRKEQGTETQYF,TGTGCCAGCAGCTCACAACCCCGTAAAGAACAGGGTACGGAGACCCAGTACTTC
13,TRBV6-5,NA,TRBJ1-2,few,CASSYRGLTGYTF,TGTGCCAGCAGTTACCGAGGTCTTACAGGCTACACCTTC
16,TRBV9,NA,TRBJ2-1,NA,CASSVFQGLAGNEQFF,TGTGCCAGCAGCGTATTTCAAGGGCTGGCGGGCAATGAGCAGTTCTTC